By share of the sample, the clone carrying this T cell receptor (beta chain) is medium-sized. Its target is not known. These data belong to a study of chemoradiotherapy in HPV16-positive cancers. Study outcomes and limitations: HPV-responsive T-cell expansion during chemoradiotherapy was linked to improved recurrence-free survival in HPV16-positive patients. HPV-specific T cells were functionally defined from only a couple of HPV16-positive patients. During treatment, candidate HPV-specific clones and E7-related motifs expanded in tumor.

Assay used: immunoSEQ multiplex PCR; TCRdb lists only in-frame clones, some missing. The sample lists fewer than 20,000 clones, nearly 70% occurring once. The CDR3 consists of 14 residues. Germline values: CDR1 MNHNS, CDR2 SASEGT. The V and J ends lost 6 bases and 3 bases, in that order; junction bases with no gene match: 4. The TCR was taken from a human donor with HPV-associated anogenital cancer. This sequence joins TRBV6-1 and TRBJ1-3; 8 positions match TRBD1. The sequenced sample was tumor tissue, obtained from a patient who underwent chemoradiotherapy. CDR3 region: CASSQGAYGNTIYF. The CDR3 DNA reads as TGTGCCAGCAGCCAGGGGGCTTATGGAAACACCATATATTTT.